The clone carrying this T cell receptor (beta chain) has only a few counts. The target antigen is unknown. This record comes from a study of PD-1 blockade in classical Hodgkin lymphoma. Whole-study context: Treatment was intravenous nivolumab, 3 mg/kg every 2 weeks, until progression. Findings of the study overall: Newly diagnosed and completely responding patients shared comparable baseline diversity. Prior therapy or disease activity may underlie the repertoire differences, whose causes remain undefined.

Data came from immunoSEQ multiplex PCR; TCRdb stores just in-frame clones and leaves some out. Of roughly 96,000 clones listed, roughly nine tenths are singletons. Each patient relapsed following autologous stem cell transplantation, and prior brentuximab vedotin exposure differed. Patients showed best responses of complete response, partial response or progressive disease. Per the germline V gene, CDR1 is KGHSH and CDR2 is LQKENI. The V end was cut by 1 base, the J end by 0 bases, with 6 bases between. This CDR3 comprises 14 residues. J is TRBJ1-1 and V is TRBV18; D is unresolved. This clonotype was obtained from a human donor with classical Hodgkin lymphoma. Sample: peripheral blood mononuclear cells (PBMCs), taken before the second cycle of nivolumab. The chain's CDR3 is CASSPQKMNTEAFF. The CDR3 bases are TGTGCCAGCTCACCACAAAAGATGAACACTGAAGCTTTCTTT.